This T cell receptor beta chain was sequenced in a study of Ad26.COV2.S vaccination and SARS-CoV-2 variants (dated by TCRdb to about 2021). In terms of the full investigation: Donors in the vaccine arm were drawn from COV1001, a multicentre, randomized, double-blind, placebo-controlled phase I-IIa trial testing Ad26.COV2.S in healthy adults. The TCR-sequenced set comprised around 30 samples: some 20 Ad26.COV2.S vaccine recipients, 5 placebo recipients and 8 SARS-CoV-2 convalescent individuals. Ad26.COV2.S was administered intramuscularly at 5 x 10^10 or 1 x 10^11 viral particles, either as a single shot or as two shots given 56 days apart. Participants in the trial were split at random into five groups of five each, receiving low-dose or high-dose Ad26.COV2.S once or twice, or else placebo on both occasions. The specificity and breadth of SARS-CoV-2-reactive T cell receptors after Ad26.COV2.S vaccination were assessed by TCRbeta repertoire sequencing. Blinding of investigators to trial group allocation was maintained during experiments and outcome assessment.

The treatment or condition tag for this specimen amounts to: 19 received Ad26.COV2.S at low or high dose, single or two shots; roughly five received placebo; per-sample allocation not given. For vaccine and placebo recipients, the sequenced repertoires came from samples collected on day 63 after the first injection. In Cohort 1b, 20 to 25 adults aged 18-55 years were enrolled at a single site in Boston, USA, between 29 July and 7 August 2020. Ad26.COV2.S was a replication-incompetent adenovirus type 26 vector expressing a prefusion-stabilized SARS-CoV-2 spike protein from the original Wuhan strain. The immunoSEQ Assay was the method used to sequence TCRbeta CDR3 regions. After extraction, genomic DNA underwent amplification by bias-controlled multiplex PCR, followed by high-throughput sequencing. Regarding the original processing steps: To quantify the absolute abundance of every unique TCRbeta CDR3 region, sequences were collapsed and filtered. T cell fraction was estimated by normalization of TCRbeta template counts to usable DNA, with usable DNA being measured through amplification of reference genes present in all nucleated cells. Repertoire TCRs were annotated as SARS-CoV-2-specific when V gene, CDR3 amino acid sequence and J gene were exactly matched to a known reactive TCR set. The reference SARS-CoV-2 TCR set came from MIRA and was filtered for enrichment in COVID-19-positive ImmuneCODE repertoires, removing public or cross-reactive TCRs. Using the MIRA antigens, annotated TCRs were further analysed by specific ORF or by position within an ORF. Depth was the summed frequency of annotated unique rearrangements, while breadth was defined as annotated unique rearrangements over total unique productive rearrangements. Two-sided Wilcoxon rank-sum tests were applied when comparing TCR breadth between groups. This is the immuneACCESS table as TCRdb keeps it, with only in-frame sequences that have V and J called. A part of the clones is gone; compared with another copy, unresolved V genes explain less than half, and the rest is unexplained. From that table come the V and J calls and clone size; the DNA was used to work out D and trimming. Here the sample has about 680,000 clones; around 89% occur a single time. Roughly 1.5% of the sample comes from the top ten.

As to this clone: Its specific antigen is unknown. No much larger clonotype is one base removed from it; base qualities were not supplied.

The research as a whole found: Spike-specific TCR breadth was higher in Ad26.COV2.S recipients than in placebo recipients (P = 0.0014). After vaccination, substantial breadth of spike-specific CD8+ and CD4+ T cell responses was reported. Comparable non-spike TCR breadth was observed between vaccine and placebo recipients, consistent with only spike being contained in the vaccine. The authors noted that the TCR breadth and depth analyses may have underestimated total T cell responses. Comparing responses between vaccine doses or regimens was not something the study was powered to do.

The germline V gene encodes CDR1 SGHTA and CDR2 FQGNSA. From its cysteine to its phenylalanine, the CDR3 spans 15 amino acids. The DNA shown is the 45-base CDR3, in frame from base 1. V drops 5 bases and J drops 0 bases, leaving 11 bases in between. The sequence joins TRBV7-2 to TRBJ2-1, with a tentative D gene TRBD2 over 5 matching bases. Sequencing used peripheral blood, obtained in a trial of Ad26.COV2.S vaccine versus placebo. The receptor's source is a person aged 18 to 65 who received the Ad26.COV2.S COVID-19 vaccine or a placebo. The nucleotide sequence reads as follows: TGTGCCAGCAGCGACACTAGGAGCTCCTACAATGAGCAGTTCTTC. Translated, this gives CASSDTRSSYNEQFF.